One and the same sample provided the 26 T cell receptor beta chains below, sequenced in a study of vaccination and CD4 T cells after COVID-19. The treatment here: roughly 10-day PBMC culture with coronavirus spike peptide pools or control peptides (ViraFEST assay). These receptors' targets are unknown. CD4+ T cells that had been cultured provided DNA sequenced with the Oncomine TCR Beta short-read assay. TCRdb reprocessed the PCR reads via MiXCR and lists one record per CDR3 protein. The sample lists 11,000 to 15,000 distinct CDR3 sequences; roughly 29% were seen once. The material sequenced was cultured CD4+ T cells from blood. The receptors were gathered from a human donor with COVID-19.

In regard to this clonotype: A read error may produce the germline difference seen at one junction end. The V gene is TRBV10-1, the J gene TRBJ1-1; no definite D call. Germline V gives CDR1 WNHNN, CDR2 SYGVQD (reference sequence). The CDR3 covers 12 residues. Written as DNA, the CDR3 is TGCGCCAGCAGTGAGCAGAACGCTGAAGCTTTCTTT. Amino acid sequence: CASSEQNAEAFF.

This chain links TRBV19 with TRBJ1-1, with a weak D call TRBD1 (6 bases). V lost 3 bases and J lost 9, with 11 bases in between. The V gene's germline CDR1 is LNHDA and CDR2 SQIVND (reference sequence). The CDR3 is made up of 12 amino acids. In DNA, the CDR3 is TGTGCCAGTAGTATCTCACGGGGGCAAGCTTTCTTT. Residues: CASSISRGQAFF.

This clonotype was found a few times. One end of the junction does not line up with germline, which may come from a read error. The CDR3, as DNA: TGTGCTAGCAGCCGGGGGCGGGGGGCCCAAGAGACCCAGTACTTC. Protein sequence: CASSRGRGAQETQYF. The chain has TRBV7-7 and TRBJ2-5; 8 nucleotides agree with TRBD2. This CDR3 is 15 amino acids long. Germline V lookup: CDR1 SSHAT, CDR2 FNYEAQ (reference sequence).

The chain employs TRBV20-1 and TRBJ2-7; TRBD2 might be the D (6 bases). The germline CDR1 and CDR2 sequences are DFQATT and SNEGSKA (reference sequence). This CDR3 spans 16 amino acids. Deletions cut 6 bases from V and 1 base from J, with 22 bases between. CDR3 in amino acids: CSAPEGQGKGSYEQYF. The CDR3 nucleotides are TGCAGTGCCCCGGAGGGGCAGGGTAAGGGTTCCTACGAGCAGTACTTC.

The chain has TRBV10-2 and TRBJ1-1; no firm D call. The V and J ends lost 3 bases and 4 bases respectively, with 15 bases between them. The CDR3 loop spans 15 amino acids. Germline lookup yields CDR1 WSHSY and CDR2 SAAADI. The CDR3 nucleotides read TGCGCCAGCAGTGATTTCTTAGTGGCTCTCACTGAAGCTTTCTTT. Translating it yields CASSDFLVALTEAFF.

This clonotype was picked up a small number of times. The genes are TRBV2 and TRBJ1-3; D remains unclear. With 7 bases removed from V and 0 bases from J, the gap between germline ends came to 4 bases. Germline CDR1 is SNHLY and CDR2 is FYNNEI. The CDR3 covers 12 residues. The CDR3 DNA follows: TGTGCCAGCAAAGACTCTGGAAACACCATATATTTT. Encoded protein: CASKDSGNTIYF.

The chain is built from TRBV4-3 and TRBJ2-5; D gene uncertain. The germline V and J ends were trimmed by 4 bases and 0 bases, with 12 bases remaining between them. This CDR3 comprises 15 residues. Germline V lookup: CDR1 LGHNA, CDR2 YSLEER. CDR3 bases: TGCGCCAGCAGCCCTCTAGTCGGGTACCAAGAGACCCAGTACTTC. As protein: CASSPLVGYQETQYF.

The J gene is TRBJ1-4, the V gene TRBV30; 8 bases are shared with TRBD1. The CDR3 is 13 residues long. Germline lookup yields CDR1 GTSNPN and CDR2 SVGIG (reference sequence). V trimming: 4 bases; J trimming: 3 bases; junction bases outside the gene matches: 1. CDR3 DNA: TGTGCCTGGATGACAGGGGCTAATGAAAAACTGTTTTTT. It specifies CAWMTGANEKLFF.

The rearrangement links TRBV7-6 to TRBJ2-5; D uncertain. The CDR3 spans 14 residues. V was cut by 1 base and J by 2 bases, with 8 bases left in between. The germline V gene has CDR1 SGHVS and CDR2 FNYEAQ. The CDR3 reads CASSLEPAQETQYF. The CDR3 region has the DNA TGTGCCAGCAGCTTAGAGCCAGCTCAAGAGACCCAGTACTTC.

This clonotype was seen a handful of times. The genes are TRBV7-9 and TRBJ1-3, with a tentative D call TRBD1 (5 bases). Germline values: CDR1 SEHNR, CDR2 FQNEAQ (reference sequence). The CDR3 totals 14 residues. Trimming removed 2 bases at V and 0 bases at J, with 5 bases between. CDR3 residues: CASSLRGSGNTIYF. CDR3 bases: TGTGCCAGCAGCTTAAGGGGCTCTGGAAACACCATATATTTT.

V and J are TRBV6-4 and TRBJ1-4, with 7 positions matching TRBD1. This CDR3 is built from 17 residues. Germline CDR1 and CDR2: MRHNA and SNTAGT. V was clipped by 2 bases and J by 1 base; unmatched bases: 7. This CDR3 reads CASSDILGTETNEKLFF. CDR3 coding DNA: TGTGCCAGCAGTGACATTTTAGGGACAGAAACTAATGAAAAACTGTTTTTT.

For the CDR3, the DNA is TGTGCCAGCAGCAAAGACTACAACCATAAAGCGAACACCGGGGAGCTGTTTTTT. This sequence encodes CASSKDYNHKANTGELFF. This chain uses TRBV21-1 with TRBJ2-2. TRBV21-1 is noted as a pseudogene. The length of the CDR3 is 18 residues.

The CDR3 DNA sequence: TGTGCCACCAGCAGAGATAGACGGGGGGCCGGGAATGAGCAGTTCTTC. It encodes CATSRDRRGAGNEQFF. The rearrangement uses TRBV15 and TRBJ2-1; the D gene is possibly TRBD2 (7 bases). Germline-derived CDR1 and CDR2 are LNHNV and YYDKDF (reference sequence). The CDR3 sequence is 16 residues long. V was trimmed by 0 bases and J by 7 bases, leaving 16 bases between them.

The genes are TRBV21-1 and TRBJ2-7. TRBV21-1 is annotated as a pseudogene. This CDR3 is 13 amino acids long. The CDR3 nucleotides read TGTGCCAGCAGCAAAGCGGACCCCTACGAGCAGTACTTC. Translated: CASSKADPYEQYF.

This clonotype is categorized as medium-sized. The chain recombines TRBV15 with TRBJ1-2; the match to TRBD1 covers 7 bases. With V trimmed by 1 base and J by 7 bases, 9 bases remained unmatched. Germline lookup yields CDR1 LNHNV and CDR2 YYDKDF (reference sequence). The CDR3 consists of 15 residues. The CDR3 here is CATSRAETGAGGYTF. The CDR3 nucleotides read TGTGCCACCAGCAGAGCCGAAACAGGGGCGGGTGGCTACACCTTC.

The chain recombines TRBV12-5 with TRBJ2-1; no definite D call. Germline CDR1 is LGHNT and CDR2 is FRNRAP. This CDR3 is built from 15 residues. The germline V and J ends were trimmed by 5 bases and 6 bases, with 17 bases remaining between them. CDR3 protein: CASGRLTLPGNEQFF. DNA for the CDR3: TGTGCTAGTGGTCGACTTACCCTGCCGGGCAATGAGCAGTTCTTC.

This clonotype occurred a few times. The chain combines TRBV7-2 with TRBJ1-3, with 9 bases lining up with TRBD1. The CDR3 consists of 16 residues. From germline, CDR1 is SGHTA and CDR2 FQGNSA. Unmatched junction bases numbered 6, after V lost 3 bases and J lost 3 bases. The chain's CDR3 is CASSFYPGQGGNTIYF. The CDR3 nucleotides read TGTGCCAGCAGCTTCTATCCGGGACAGGGTGGAAACACCATATATTTT.

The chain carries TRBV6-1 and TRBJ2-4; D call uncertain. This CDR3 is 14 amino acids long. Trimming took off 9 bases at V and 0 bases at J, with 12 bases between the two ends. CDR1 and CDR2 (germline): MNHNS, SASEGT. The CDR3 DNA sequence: TGTGCCAGTACTGGAGTCCTAGCCAAAAACATTCAGTACTTC. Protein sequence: CASTGVLAKNIQYF.

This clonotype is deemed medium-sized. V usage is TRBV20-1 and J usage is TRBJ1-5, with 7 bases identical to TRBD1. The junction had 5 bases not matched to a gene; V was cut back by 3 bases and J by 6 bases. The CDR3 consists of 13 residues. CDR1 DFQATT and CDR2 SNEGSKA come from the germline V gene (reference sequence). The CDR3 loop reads CSASWSGGQPQHF. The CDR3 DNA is TGCAGTGCTAGCTGGTCAGGGGGTCAGCCCCAGCATTTT.

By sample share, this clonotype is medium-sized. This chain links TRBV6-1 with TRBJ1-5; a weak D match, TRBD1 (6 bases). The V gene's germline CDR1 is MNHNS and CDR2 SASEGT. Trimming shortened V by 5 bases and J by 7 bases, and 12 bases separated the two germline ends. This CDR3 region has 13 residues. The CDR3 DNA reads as TGTGCCAGCAGTACTGCAGGGGTGCAGCCCCAGCATTTT. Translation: CASSTAGVQPQHF.

The CDR3: CASTSSGYEQYF. The CDR3 DNA follows: TGTGCCAGCACCTCGAGCGGCTACGAGCAGTACTTC. The J gene is TRBJ2-7, the V gene TRBV28; a weak D match, TRBD2 (5 bases). There are 12 residues in the CDR3. Germline values: CDR1 MDHEN, CDR2 SYDVKM. The germline V and J ends were trimmed by 7 bases and 3 bases, with 10 bases remaining between them.

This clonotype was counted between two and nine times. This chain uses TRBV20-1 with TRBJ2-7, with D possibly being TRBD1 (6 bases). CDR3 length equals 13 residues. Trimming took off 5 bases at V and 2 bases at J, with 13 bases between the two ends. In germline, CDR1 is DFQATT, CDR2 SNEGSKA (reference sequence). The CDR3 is CSAPDSGTYEQYF. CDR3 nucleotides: TGCAGTGCTCCGGACAGCGGAACCTACGAGCAGTACTTC.

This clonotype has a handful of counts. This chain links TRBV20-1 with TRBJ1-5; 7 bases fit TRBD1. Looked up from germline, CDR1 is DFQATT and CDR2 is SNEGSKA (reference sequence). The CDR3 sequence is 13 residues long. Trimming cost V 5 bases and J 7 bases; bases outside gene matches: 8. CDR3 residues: CSADAGGQQPQHF. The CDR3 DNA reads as TGCAGTGCTGATGCAGGGGGACAGCAGCCCCAGCATTTT.

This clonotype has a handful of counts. The DNA for the CDR3 is TGTGCCAGCAGTTACCGACCCGGGACCCAAGAAGCTTTCTTT. Amino acid sequence: CASSYRPGTQEAFF. V usage is TRBV6-2 or TRBV6-3 and J usage is TRBJ1-1, with a possible D match to TRBD1 (5 bases). V gave up 2 bases and J gave up 8 bases, with 15 bases separating them. The CDR3 is 14 amino acids. Germline V lookup: CDR1 MNHEY, CDR2 SVGEGT.

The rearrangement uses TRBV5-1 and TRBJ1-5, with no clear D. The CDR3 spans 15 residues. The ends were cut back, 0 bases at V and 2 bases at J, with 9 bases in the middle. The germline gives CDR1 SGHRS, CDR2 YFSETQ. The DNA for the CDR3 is TGCGCCAGCAGCTTGGACGGTAGGGGCAATCAGCCCCAGCATTTT. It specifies CASSLDGRGNQPQHF.

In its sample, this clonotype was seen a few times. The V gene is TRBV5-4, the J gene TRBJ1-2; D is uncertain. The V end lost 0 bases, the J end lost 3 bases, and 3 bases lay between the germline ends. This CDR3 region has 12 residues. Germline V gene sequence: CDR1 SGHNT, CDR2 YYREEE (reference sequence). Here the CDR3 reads CASSLDDYGYTF. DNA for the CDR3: TGTGCCAGCAGCTTGGACGACTATGGCTACACCTTC.